A selection of T cell receptor beta chains follows, all from one sample in a study of Tregs in tolerant kidney transplant recipients. Some clones are missing from TCRdb's copy, which holds only in-frame ones; the method was immunoSEQ multiplex PCR. This table has about 69,000 clones, roughly nine tenths appearing once. Sequenced here: CD4+ T cells from blood, sampled before the transplant. The receptors derive from a human donor who received a combined kidney and bone marrow transplant. Both conserved end residues are part of each CDR3. A D gene is named only where the DNA matches it firmly. Only part of the rows carry a size: once, few, many, or a class if the clone is expanded.

clone_size j_call v_call d_call cdr3_aa cdr3_nt
- TRBJ1-1 TRBV29-1 - CSVEDRTEAFF TGCAGCGTTGAAGATAGAACTGAAGCTTTCTTT
- TRBJ1-2 TRBV6-5 - CASSYSPGVDGYTF TGTGCCAGCAGTTACTCGCCAGGGGTGGATGGCTACACCTTC
- TRBJ2-7 TRBV28 - CASRQGTDYEQYF TGTGCCAGCAGACAAGGGACTGACTACGAGCAGTACTTC
- TRBJ2-1 TRBV7-2 - CASSLGVGTGGSNEQFF TGTGCCAGCAGCTTAGGGGTCGGGACTGGGGGGTCCAATGAGCAGTTCTTC
once TRBJ2-1 TRBV9 - CASGTPLYSRHNEQFF TGTGCCAGCGGTACCCCTTTGTACTCGCGGCACAATGAGCAGTTCTTC
- TRBJ1-2 TRBV6-6 - CASSPGNYGYTF TGTGCCAGCAGTCCGGGTAACTATGGCTACACCTTC
- TRBJ2-1 TRBV29-1 - CSVVGGNEQFF TGCAGCGTTGTAGGGGGCAATGAGCAGTTCTTC
- TRBJ2-5 TRBV5-8 - CASSQTGGSWRSKETQYF TGTGCCAGCAGCCAGACTGGGGGCTCTTGGCGAAGTAAGGAGACCCAGTACTTC
- TRBJ2-1 TRBV6-4 - CASSETVSSYNEQFF TGTGCCAGCAGTGAAACCGTGAGCTCCTACAATGAGCAGTTCTTC
once TRBJ2-7 TRBV28 - CASTAAGTGSYEQYF TGTGCCAGCACCGCCGCTGGGACTGGATCCTACGAGCAGTACTTC
- TRBJ2-3 TRBV5-1 TRBD2 CASSLASGTTDTQYF TGCGCCAGCAGCTTGGCTAGCGGGACGACAGATACGCAGTATTTT
once TRBJ1-2 TRBV30 TRBD1 CAGRQGRNYGYTF TGTGCCGGCCGACAGGGTAGGAACTATGGCTACACCTTC
- TRBJ1-4 TRBV2 - CASKGGVGEKLFF TGTGCCAGCAAGGGAGGGGTTGGTGAAAAACTGTTTTTT
- TRBJ2-5 TRBV11-3 TRBD1 CASSLAGGETQYF TGTGCCAGCAGCTTAGCAGGGGGTGAGACCCAGTACTTC
- TRBJ2-3 TRBV6-6 TRBD2 CASSPGLAFTDTQYF TGTGCCAGCAGTCCGGGACTAGCTTTCACAGATACGCAGTATTTT